One and the same sample provided the 8 T cell receptor beta chains below, sequenced in a study of blood T cell repertoires in COVID-19. Generated by immunoSEQ multiplex PCR, the TCRdb table keeps only in-frame clones and is missing some. The profile shows approximately 210,000 clones, around 85% of them singletons. Material: peripheral blood. These receptors were collected from a man aged 60-69 years with COVID-19, enrolled during active disease.

The chain carries TRBV2 and TRBJ2-1; 10 bases agree with TRBD1. This CDR3 comprises 15 residues. Trimming took 8 bases from V and 2 from J; bases not matched to a gene: 6. Germline-derived CDR1 and CDR2 are SNHLY and FYNNEI. In DNA, the CDR3 is TGTGCCAGCTCGGACAGGGGGGGCCCCTACAATGAGCAGTTCTTC. It translates to CASSDRGGPYNEQFF.

This rearrangement joins TRBV4-1 to TRBJ2-1; tentative D call: TRBD2 (5 bases). Germline assignment: CDR1 MGHRA and CDR2 YSYEKL. This CDR3 is 16 amino acids long. V gave up 4 bases and J gave up 2 bases, with 15 bases separating them. CDR3 sequence: CASSPAVGSTYNEQFF. CDR3 DNA: TGCGCCAGCAGCCCAGCGGTGGGGAGTACCTACAATGAGCAGTTCTTC.

The chain carries TRBV4-1 and TRBJ1-1; TRBD1 agrees at 10 bases. Germline CDR1 and CDR2: MGHRA and YSYEKL. The CDR3 has 21 residues. Unmatched junction bases numbered 24, after V lost 4 bases and J lost 4 bases. The CDR3 reads CASSPGPGTGDNLVRRTEAFF. The CDR3 nucleotides read TGCGCCAGCAGCCCGGGACCCGGGACAGGGGACAATTTAGTACGTCGCACTGAAGCTTTCTTT.

Turning to this clone: This may be a read error, as it is one base from a much larger clone. The identical CDR3 is also encoded by other nucleotide sequences in the sample. The chain uses TRBV5-4 and TRBJ1-1, with 8 nucleotides matching TRBD1. The germline gives CDR1 SGHNT, CDR2 YYREEE (reference sequence). This CDR3 region has 13 residues. Unmatched junction bases numbered 1, after V lost 2 bases and J lost 4 bases. The CDR3 DNA follows: TGTGCCAGCAGCTTACAGGGGGGCACTGAAGCTTTCTTT. Translated, it gives CASSLQGGTEAFF.

CDR3 nucleotide sequence: TGTGCCAGCAGCTTAGCCGGGACAGGGGTTTCGCGTTCACCCCTCCACTTT. Translation: CASSLAGTGVSRSPLHF. This chain connects TRBV7-2 to TRBJ1-6, with 10 bases identical to TRBD1. Germline loops: CDR1 SGHTA, CDR2 FQGNSA. The CDR3 has 17 residues. After removal of 0 bases from V and 9 bases from J, the junction contained 8 bases not matched to a gene.

This clone was seen only a few times. The chain uses TRBV28 and TRBJ1-4; no definite D call. The germline V gene encodes CDR1 MDHEN and CDR2 SYDVKM. The CDR3 spans 14 residues. Trimming pared 5 bases from V and 0 bases from J, leaving 7 bases between. The CDR3 is CASSIHATNEKLFF. CDR3 nucleotide sequence: TGTGCCAGCAGTATCCATGCAACTAATGAAAAACTGTTTTTT.

This clone was seen just once. The gene calls are TRBV30 and TRBJ1-6; perhaps TRBD1 as D (6 bases). The ends were cut back, 3 bases at V and 9 bases at J, with 15 bases in the middle. Germline V CDR1 and CDR2: GTSNPN, SVGIG (reference sequence). This CDR3 spans 14 amino acids. CDR3 nucleotides: TGTGCCTGGAGAGGAGTACAGGGATCTTCACCCCTCCACTTT. Amino acids: CAWRGVQGSSPLHF.

The chain carries TRBV12-3 or TRBV12-4 and TRBJ1-2; no firm D call. V lost 5 bases to trimming and J lost 5 bases, with 9 bases between them. The CDR3 is made up of 12 amino acids. The CDR3 nucleotides read TGTGCCAGCAGTAAATTGGAGTATGGCTACACCTTC. Translation: CASSKLEYGYTF.